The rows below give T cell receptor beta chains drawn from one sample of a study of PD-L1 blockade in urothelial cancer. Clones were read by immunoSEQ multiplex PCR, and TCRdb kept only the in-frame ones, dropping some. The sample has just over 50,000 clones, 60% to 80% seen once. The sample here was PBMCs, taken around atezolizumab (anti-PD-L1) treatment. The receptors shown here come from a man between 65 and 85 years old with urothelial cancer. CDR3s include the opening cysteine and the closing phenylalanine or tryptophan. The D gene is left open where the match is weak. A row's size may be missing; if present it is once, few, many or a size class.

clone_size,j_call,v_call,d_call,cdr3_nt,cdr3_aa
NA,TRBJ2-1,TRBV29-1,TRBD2,TGCAGCGTTGAAGATCCTAGCGGGAGGCTCTCCTACAATGAGCAGTTCTTC,CSVEDPSGRLSYNEQFF
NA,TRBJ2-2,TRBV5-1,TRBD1,TGCGCCAGCAGCCCCACCCCCACAGGGGGTATCACCGGGGAGCTGTTTTTT,CASSPTPTGGITGELFF
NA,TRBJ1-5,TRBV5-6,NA,TGTGCCAGCAGCTTAGGAGGGATTCAGCCCCAGCATTTT,CASSLGGIQPQHF
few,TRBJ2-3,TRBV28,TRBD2,TGTGCCAGCCGGGGAGCGGGGAGGGCGGAAGATACGCAGTATTTT,CASRGAGRAEDTQYF
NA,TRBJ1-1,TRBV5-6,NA,TGTGCCAGCAGCTTCCGGGGGACCGCGCCTAACACTGAAGCTTTCTTT,CASSFRGTAPNTEAFF
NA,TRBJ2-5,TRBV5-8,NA,TGTGCCAGCAGCCAAGTGTGGGGGGGCCACCAAGAGACCCAGTACTTC,CASSQVWGGHQETQYF
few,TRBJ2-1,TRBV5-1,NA,TGCGCCAGCAGCTTGTTCGCGGGTGGAGAGGATGAGCAGTTCTTC,CASSLFAGGEDEQFF
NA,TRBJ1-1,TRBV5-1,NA,TGCGCCAGCAGCTACAACCCAGGGAACACTGAAGCTTTCTTT,CASSYNPGNTEAFF
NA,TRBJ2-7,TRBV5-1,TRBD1,TGCGCCAGCAGCTTGGGACAGGGGGACGCAGGAGAGCAGTACTTC,CASSLGQGDAGEQYF
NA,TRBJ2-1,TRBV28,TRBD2,TGTGCCAGCAGACAAGGACTAGCGGGAGGAGGCGGTGAGCAGTTCTTC,CASRQGLAGGGGEQFF
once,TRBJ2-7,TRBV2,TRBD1,TGTGCCAGCAGGAGGGACAGGGCAATCCACGAGCAGTACTTC,CASRRDRAIHEQYF
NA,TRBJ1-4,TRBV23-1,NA,TGCGCCAGCAGTCAATCGGCGGGGAGACCTAATGAAAAACTGTTTTTT,CASSQSAGRPNEKLFF
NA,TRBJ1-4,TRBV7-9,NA,TGTGCCAGCAGCCCGGGAGCGAATGAAAAACTGTTTTTT,CASSPGANEKLFF
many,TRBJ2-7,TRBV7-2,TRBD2,TGTGCCAGCAGCTTACACTCCAGCGGGGGGGCCTACGAGCAGTACTTC,CASSLHSSGGAYEQYF
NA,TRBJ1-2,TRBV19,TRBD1,TGTGCCAGTAGTATGGGATCCAGACAGGGAGCCCCTTACTTCTATGGCTACACCTTC,CASSMGSRQGAPYFYGYTF
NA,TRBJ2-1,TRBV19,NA,TGTGCCAGTAGTCTTGGCGGAGGGGGGGGAGGCAATGAGCAGTTCTTC,CASSLGGGGGGNEQFF
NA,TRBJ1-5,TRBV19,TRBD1,TGTGCCAGTAGTGGGGGACAGGGGGCAAATCAGCCCCAGCATTTT,CASSGGQGANQPQHF
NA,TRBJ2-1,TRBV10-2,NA,TGCGCCAGCAGCCTAGGGAGGTACAATGAGCAGTTCTTC,CASSLGRYNEQFF
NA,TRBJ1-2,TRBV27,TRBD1,TGTGCCAGCAGTCCCCGGGACAGACTTGCCTATGGCTACACCTTC,CASSPRDRLAYGYTF
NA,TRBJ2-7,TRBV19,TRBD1,TGTGCCAGTAGTATAGACAGGGGGAGCTCCTATGAGCAGTACTTC,CASSIDRGSSYEQYF
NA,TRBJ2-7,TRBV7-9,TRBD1,TGTGCCAGCAGCTCCCTCCGGGACAGGGGAAGGTACGAGCAGTACTTC,CASSSLRDRGRYEQYF
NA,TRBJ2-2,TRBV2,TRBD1,TGTGCCAGCAGTGACCAGGGGGCTAGGACCGGGGAGCTGTTTTTT,CASSDQGARTGELFF
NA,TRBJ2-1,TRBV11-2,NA,TGTGCCAGCAGCCCCGTCAATGAGCAGTTCTTC,CASSPVNEQFF
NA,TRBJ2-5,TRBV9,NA,TGTGCCAGCAGCGTAGGAGGGATGGAGACCCAGTACTTC,CASSVGGMETQYF
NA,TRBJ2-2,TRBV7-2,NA,TGTGCCAGCAGCTCCTCCTCCGGGACCGGGGAGCTGTTTTTT,CASSSSSGTGELFF
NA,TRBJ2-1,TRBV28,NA,TGTGCCAGCACCCCCCCGGGGTCCCACAATGAGCAGTTCTTC,CASTPPGSHNEQFF
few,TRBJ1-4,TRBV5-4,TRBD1,TGTGCCAGCAGCGCCGGCAGGGGGCGTGAAAAACTGTTTTTT,CASSAGRGREKLFF
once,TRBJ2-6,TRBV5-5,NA,TGTGCCAGCAGCTTGGCCCCAGGGTGGGGCTCTGGGGCCAACGTCCTGACTTTC,CASSLAPGWGSGANVLTF
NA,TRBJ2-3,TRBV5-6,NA,TGTGCCAGCAGCTCCCGGAGGACTAGCACAGATACGCAGTATTTT,CASSSRRTSTDTQYF
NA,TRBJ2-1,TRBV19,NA,TGTGCCAGTAGATCAAGCGTTTCGAATGAGCAGTTCTTC,CASRSSVSNEQFF
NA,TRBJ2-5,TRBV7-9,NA,TGTGCCAGCAGCACAGGGTACGAGACCCAGTACTTC,CASSTGYETQYF
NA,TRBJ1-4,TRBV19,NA,TGTGCCAGTTGGGAGGCCTTCAATGAAAAACTGTTTTTT,CASWEAFNEKLFF